Shown below are 30 T cell receptor beta chains from a single sample sequenced in a study of cytomegalovirus exposure and HLA in healthy donors. 13 Jbeta primers and 60 Vbeta primers were used for the PCR. Libraries were prepared by immunoSEQ multiplex PCR; TCRdb keeps only in-frame clonotypes and omits some of them. In the table there are 100,000 to 150,000 clones, roughly 76% of which are singletons. Sequenced input: PBMCs. The receptor set was obtained from a woman in her fifties or sixties in good health and CMV-seronegative.

This CDR3 reads CASSTPGQTLHYNEQFF. For the CDR3, the DNA is TGTGCCAGCAGCACCCCCGGACAGACATTACACTACAATGAGCAGTTCTTC. This rearrangement joins TRBV2 to TRBJ2-1, with D tentatively TRBD1 (6 bases). This CDR3 is 17 amino acids long. The germline gives CDR1 SNHLY, CDR2 FYNNEI. Trimming shortened V by 6 bases and J by 3 bases, and 21 bases separated the two germline ends.

The chain employs TRBV15 and TRBJ1-2, with no clear D. Trimming shortened V by 1 base and J by 2 bases, and 8 bases separated the two germline ends. Germline V lookup: CDR1 LNHNV, CDR2 YYDKDF (reference sequence). The CDR3 loop spans 14 amino acids. CDR3 loop: CATSRVGGNYGYTF. CDR3 DNA sequence: TGTGCCACCAGCAGAGTTGGCGGAAACTATGGCTACACCTTC.

The chain combines TRBV19 with TRBJ1-1; D gene unclear. Germline V CDR1 and CDR2: LNHDA, SQIVND (reference sequence). The ends were cut back, 6 bases at V and 4 bases at J, with 18 bases in the middle. The CDR3 covers 15 residues. The CDR3 reads CASSASGFSATEAFF. CDR3 DNA sequence: TGTGCCAGTAGCGCTTCGGGGTTCAGCGCCACTGAAGCTTTCTTT.

The chain joins TRBV7-3 to TRBJ2-3; unclear D gene. The germline CDR1 and CDR2 sequences are SGHTA and FQGTGA. This CDR3 is built from 14 residues. V was pared by 5 bases and J by 0 bases, with 9 bases between. CDR3 sequence (DNA): TGTGCCAGCAGCAACAGCCCTAGCACAGATACGCAGTATTTT. It is translated as CASSNSPSTDTQYF.

The chain combines TRBV28 with TRBJ2-7; possibly TRBD2 for D (6 bases). V gave up 6 bases and J gave up 5 bases, with 17 bases separating them. Per germline, CDR1 MDHEN and CDR2 SYDVKM. This CDR3 comprises 14 residues. The DNA for the CDR3 is TGTGCCAGCAGAGTTCCGGGGGTGGGTCACGAGCAGTACTTC. Its protein product is CASRVPGVGHEQYF.

The chain is built from TRBV28 and TRBJ2-7; 12 bases are a match to TRBD2. The CDR3 is 15 residues long. In germline, CDR1 is MDHEN, CDR2 SYDVKM. V shed 6 bases, J shed 4 bases, and the junction held 7 bases outside the gene matches. CDR3 coding DNA: TGTGCCAGCAGGTCCGGGACTAGCGGGTGGTACGAGCAGTACTTC. Its translation: CASRSGTSGWYEQYF.

This sequence joins TRBV19 and TRBJ1-1, with TRBD1 matching over 7 bases. CDR3 length: 14 amino acids. After removal of 3 bases from V and 5 bases from J, the junction contained 6 bases not matched to a gene. The germline V gene encodes CDR1 LNHDA and CDR2 SQIVND (reference sequence). CDR3 region: CASSIRDSGTEAFF. The CDR3 coding sequence is TGTGCCAGTAGTATCCGGGACAGTGGGACTGAAGCTTTCTTT.

The chain couples TRBV7-8 to TRBJ2-7; TRBD1 aligns across 8 bases. Germline V gene sequence: CDR1 SGHVS, CDR2 FQNEAQ. CDR3 length: 15 amino acids. With V trimmed by 5 bases and J by 0 bases, 6 bases remained unmatched. CDR3 DNA sequence: TGTGCCAGCAGCCAGCGGACAGGGAGCTCCTACGAGCAGTACTTC. It specifies CASSQRTGSSYEQYF. The complete variable domain, with remaining parts taken from reference TRBV7-8 and TRBJ2-7, reads GAGVSQSPRYKVAKRGQDVALRCDPISGHVSLFWYQQALGQGPEFLTYFQNEAQLDKSGLPSDRFFAERPEGSVSTLKIQRTQQEDSAVYLCASSQRTGSSYEQYFGPGTRLTVT.

The V and J genes are TRBV7-2 and TRBJ1-4; tentative D call: TRBD1 (5 bases). Germline V gene sequence: CDR1 SGHTA, CDR2 FQGNSA. The CDR3 spans 15 residues. The germline V and J ends were trimmed by 1 base and 3 bases, with 9 bases remaining between them. The CDR3 sequence is CASSLERGANEKLFF. In nucleotides, the CDR3 is TGTGCCAGCAGCTTAGAACGGGGGGCTAATGAAAAACTGTTTTTT.

V and J are TRBV28 and TRBJ2-7; 12 bases line up with TRBD2. Trimming cost V 6 bases and J 5 bases; bases outside gene matches: 23. The CDR3 loop spans 20 amino acids. The germline V gene encodes CDR1 MDHEN and CDR2 SYDVKM. The CDR3 DNA reads TGTGCCAGCAGGGCGGGAGGGGGGATCGCGACTAGCGGGAGCAACCACGAGCAGTACTTC. Translating it yields CASRAGGGIATSGSNHEQYF. The variable domain in full, with the rest retrieved from reference TRBV28 and TRBJ2-7, is DVKVTQSSRYLVKRTGEKVFLECVQDMDHENMFWYRQDPGLGLRLIYFSYDVKMKEKGDIPEGYSVSREKKERFSLILESASTNQTSMYLCASRAGGGIATSGSNHEQYFGPGTRLTVT.

The rearrangement links TRBV28 to TRBJ2-2, with TRBD2 as a possible D gene (6 bases). This CDR3 is 13 amino acids long. Germline loops: CDR1 MDHEN, CDR2 SYDVKM. The chain's CDR3 is CAAALASTGELFF. In DNA, the CDR3 is TGTGCAGCCGCACTAGCCAGCACCGGGGAGCTGTTTTTT.

This clone came up a few times. The rearrangement links TRBV19 to TRBJ2-7, with 10 nucleotides matching TRBD1. CDR3 size: 16 residues. From germline, CDR1 is LNHDA and CDR2 SQIVND (reference sequence). The V segment lost 7 bases and the J segment 0 bases; nucleotides outside the gene matches: 9. CDR3 coding DNA: TGTGCCAGTACCCACCCCGGACAGGGGGACTCCTACGAGCAGTACTTC. Encoded protein: CASTHPGQGDSYEQYF.

CDR3 bases: TGTGCCACTACGCCCCTAGCGGGAGGGTCCTACAATGAGCAGTTCTTC. It translates to CATTPLAGGSYNEQFF. The chain links TRBV19 to TRBJ2-1, with 12 positions matching TRBD2. The junction had 8 bases not matched to a gene; V was cut back by 10 bases and J by 1 base. From germline, CDR1 is LNHDA and CDR2 SQIVND (reference sequence). This CDR3 has 16 residues.

The gene calls are TRBV6-5 and TRBJ2-1; D perhaps matches TRBD2 (6 bases). This CDR3 is 12 amino acids long. Germline-derived CDR1 and CDR2 are MNHEY and SVGAGI. Trimming removed 3 bases from V and 9 bases from J, with 9 bases in between. This CDR3 is CASSYVRGEQFF. CDR3 nucleotide sequence: TGTGCCAGCAGTTATGTGCGGGGTGAGCAGTTCTTC.

The rearrangement uses TRBV15 and TRBJ1-1; tentatively, D is TRBD1 (6 bases). Trimming shortened V by 3 bases and J by 6 bases, and 8 bases separated the two germline ends. The germline gives CDR1 LNHNV, CDR2 YYDKDF (reference sequence). This CDR3 spans 12 amino acids. CDR3 bases: TGTGCCACCAGCAGGGGACAAGCTGAAGCTTTCTTT. This codes for CATSRGQAEAFF. Complete variable domain (other parts from reference TRBV15 and TRBJ1-1): DAMVIQNPRYQVTQFGKPVTLSCSQTLNHNVMYWYQQKSSQAPKLLFHYYDKDFNNEADTPDNFQSRRPNTSFCFLDIRSPGLGDTAMYLCATSRGQAEAFFGQGTRLTVV.

This chain joins TRBV5-1 and TRBJ2-1, with TRBD1 matching 12 bases. V was pared by 4 bases and J by 4 bases, with 3 bases of the junction left unmatched. The CDR3 has 15 amino acids. The germline gives CDR1 SGHRS, CDR2 YFSETQ. As DNA, the CDR3 is TGCGCCAGCAGCAAGGGACAGGGGGCTTACAATGAGCAGTTCTTC. Protein sequence: CASSKGQGAYNEQFF.

This chain joins TRBV28 and TRBJ2-7; 11 bases are shared with TRBD2. The V gene end was trimmed by 8 bases and the J gene end by 3 bases; junction bases not matched to a gene: 0. Germline CDR1 reads MDHEN; CDR2 reads SYDVKM. The CDR3 contains 12 residues. This CDR3 is CASGTSGYEQYF. The CDR3 DNA sequence: TGTGCCAGCGGGACTAGCGGCTACGAGCAGTACTTC.

The chain employs TRBV5-5 and TRBJ1-1; tentative D call: TRBD1 (5 bases). V gave up 1 base and J gave up 3 bases, with 16 bases separating them. The CDR3 extends over 16 amino acids. Germline V gene lookup returns CDR1 SGHKS and CDR2 YYEKEE (reference sequence). The CDR3 nucleotides are TGTGCCAGCAGCTTGAGGTGGGCGAAGGGGTACACTGAAGCTTTCTTT. Its translation: CASSLRWAKGYTEAFF. Together with reference TRBV5-5 and TRBJ1-1, the CDR3 gives the full variable domain: DAGVTQSPTHLIKTRGQQVTLRCSPISGHKSVSWYQQVLGQGPQFIFQYYEKEERGRGNFPDRFSARQFPNYSSELNVNALLLGDSALYLCASSLRWAKGYTEAFFGQGTRLTVV.

V and J are TRBV4-1 and TRBJ1-4, with unresolved D. The V gene's germline CDR1 is MGHRA and CDR2 YSYEKL. The ends were cut back, 0 bases at V and 3 bases at J, with 14 bases in the middle. The CDR3 extends over 17 amino acids. CDR3 loop: CASSQDPMGAPNEKLFF. CDR3 DNA: TGCGCCAGCAGCCAAGACCCCATGGGAGCGCCTAATGAAAAACTGTTTTTT.

The V and J genes are TRBV6-5 and TRBJ2-5, with TRBD2 as a possible D gene (6 bases). Per the germline V gene, CDR1 is MNHEY and CDR2 is SVGAGI. V was clipped by 5 bases and J by 5 bases, with 15 bases between them. This CDR3 is 14 amino acids long. This CDR3 reads CASSVTGGGETQYF. CDR3 DNA sequence: TGTGCCAGCAGTGTGACGGGTGGGGGGGAGACCCAGTACTTC.

The chain carries TRBV6-1 and TRBJ2-1, with 15 bases fitting TRBD2. V was pared by 4 bases and J by 10 bases, with 8 bases of the junction left unmatched. The CDR3 totals 16 residues. The germline V gene has CDR1 MNHNS and CDR2 SASEGT. The CDR3 coding sequence is TGTGCCAGCAGTGGCGGACTAGCGGGAGGGCCCCAGGAGCAGTTCTTC. It translates to CASSGGLAGGPQEQFF.

This clone was seen a handful of times. This rearrangement joins TRBV28 to TRBJ2-1; 8 bases are a match to TRBD2. CDR3 length equals 17 residues. Germline V gene lookup returns CDR1 MDHEN and CDR2 SYDVKM. The V gene end was trimmed by 7 bases and the J gene end by 4 bases; junction bases not matched to a gene: 15. The CDR3 here is CASTHTPGREAYNEQFF. The CDR3 coding sequence is TGTGCCAGCACCCATACCCCGGGGCGGGAGGCATACAATGAGCAGTTCTTC.

This clone was seen only once. The rearrangement joins TRBV19 to TRBJ1-2; possible D gene TRBD1, 5 bases. Germline V lookup: CDR1 LNHDA, CDR2 SQIVND (reference sequence). V lost 4 bases and J lost 8, with 14 bases in between. The CDR3 runs 13 residues. The CDR3 reads CASSTDREGGYTF. DNA of the CDR3: TGTGCCAGTAGTACAGACCGGGAGGGGGGCTACACCTTC.

The chain links TRBV6-5 to TRBJ1-2, with TRBD1 matching over 7 bases. The germline CDR1 and CDR2 sequences are MNHEY and SVGAGI. The V gene end was trimmed by 2 bases and the J gene end by 8 bases; junction bases not matched to a gene: 5. The CDR3 runs 13 residues. The CDR3 here is CASSYRTGEGYTF. CDR3 sequence (DNA): TGTGCCAGCAGTTACCGTACAGGGGAGGGCTACACCTTC.

The V gene is TRBV11-2, the J gene TRBJ2-7; D gene unclear. Looked up from germline, CDR1 is SGHAT and CDR2 is FQNNGV. Trimming shortened V by 5 bases and J by 3 bases, and 11 bases separated the two germline ends. This CDR3 has 13 residues. The CDR3 nucleotides are TGTGCCAGCAGCGTTGGTAGGAGCTACGAGCAGTACTTC. Translating gives CASSVGRSYEQYF.

J is TRBJ1-1 and V is TRBV28; perhaps TRBD1 as D (5 bases). Germline-derived CDR1 and CDR2 are MDHEN and SYDVKM. V was pared by 1 base and J by 6 bases, with 12 bases between. The CDR3 spans 14 residues. CDR3 sequence: CASSLFSRGAEAFF. CDR3 bases: TGTGCCAGCAGTTTATTCTCACGGGGGGCTGAAGCTTTCTTT.

This clone was counted only a few times. The rearrangement links TRBV14 to TRBJ1-5, with 8 nucleotides matching TRBD1. CDR3 length equals 13 residues. After removal of 5 bases from V and 7 bases from J, the junction contained 4 bases not matched to a gene. CDR1 and CDR2 from the germline V gene are SGHDN and FVKESK. CDR3 amino acids: CASSGQGGQPQHF. CDR3 bases: TGTGCCAGCAGCGGACAGGGCGGCCAGCCCCAGCATTTT.

The chain couples TRBV6-5 to TRBJ2-1; D remains ambiguous. The length of the CDR3 is 12 residues. Germline V gene data show CDR1 as MNHEY and CDR2 as SVGAGI. V lost 6 bases and J 7 bases, leaving 10 bases between the germline ends. CDR3 DNA: TGTGCCAGCAGCTCTATTCCGAATGAGCAGTTCTTC. It yields the protein CASSSIPNEQFF.

The chain carries TRBV7-2 and TRBJ1-1; D possibly corresponds to TRBD1 (6 bases). Trimming shortened V by 5 bases and J by 3 bases, and 10 bases separated the two germline ends. Germline V gene data show CDR1 as SGHTA and CDR2 as FQGNSA. The CDR3 has 13 amino acids. The CDR3 loop reads CASSPDSHTEAFF. CDR3 DNA sequence: TGTGCCAGCAGCCCGGACAGCCACACTGAAGCTTTCTTT.

The chain couples TRBV10-3 to TRBJ1-2; 7 bases are a match to TRBD1. Germline values: CDR1 ENHRY, CDR2 SYGVKD. Unmatched junction bases numbered 0, after V lost 0 bases and J lost 2 bases. CDR3 size: 14 residues. The CDR3 region is CAISESGQNYGYTF. CDR3 sequence (DNA): TGTGCCATCAGTGAGTCGGGACAGAACTATGGCTACACCTTC.